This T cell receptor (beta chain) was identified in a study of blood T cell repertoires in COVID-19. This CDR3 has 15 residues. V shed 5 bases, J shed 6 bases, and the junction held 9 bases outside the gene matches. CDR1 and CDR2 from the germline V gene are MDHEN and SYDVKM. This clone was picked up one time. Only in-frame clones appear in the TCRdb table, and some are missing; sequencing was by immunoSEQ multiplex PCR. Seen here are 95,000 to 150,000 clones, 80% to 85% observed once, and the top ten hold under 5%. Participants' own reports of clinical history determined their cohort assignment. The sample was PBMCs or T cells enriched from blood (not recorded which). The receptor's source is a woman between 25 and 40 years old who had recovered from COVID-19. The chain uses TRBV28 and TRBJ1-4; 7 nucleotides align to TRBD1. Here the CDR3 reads CASSLQGWRDEKLFF. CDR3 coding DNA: TGTGCCAGCAGTCTACAGGGGTGGCGTGATGAAAAACTGTTTTTT.